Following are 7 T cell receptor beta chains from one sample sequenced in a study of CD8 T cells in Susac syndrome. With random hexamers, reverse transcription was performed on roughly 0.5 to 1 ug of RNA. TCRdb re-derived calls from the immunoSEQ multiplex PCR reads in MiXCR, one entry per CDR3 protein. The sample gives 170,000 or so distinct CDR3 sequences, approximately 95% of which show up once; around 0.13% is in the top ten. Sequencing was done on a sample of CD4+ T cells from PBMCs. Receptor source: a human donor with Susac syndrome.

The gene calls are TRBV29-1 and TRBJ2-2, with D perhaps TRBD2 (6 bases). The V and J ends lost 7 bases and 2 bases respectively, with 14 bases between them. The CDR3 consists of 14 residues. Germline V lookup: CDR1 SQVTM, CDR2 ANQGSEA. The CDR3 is CSAEGGANTGELFF. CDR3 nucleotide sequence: TGCAGCGCCGAGGGCGGGGCTAACACCGGGGAGCTGTTTTTT.

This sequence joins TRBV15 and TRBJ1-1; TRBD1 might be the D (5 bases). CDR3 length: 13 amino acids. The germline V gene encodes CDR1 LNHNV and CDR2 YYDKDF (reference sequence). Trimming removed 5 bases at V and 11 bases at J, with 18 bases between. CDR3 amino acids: CATSPRDVGQAFF. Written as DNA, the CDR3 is TGTGCCACCAGCCCAAGAGATGTGGGGCAGGCTTTCTTT.

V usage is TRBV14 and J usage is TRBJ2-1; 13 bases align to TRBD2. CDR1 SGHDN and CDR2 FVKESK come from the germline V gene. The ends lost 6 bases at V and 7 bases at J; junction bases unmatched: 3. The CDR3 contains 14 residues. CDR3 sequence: CASRGTSGINEQFF. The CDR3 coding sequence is TGTGCCAGCAGAGGGACTAGCGGGATAAATGAGCAGTTCTTC.

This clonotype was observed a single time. CDR3: CASRETGATKKNIQYF. DNA of the CDR3: TGTGCCAGCAGGGAAACAGGGGCCACTAAGAAAAACATTCAGTACTTC. The genes are TRBV28 and TRBJ2-4; 7 bases fit TRBD1. The ends lost 6 bases at V and 4 bases at J; junction bases unmatched: 12. This CDR3 has 16 residues. Germline lookup yields CDR1 MDHEN and CDR2 SYDVKM.

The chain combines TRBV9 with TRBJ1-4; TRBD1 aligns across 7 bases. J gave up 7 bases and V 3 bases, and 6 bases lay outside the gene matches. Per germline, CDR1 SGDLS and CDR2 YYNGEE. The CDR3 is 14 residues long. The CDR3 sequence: CASSAGTVGEKLFF. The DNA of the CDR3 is TGTGCCAGCAGCGCCGGGACAGTGGGTGAAAAACTGTTTTTT.

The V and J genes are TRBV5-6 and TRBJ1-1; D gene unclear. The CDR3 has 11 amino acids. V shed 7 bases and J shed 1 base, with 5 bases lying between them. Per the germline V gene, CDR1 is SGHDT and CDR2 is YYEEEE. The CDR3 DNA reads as TGTGCCAGCCTAAGGAACACTGAAGCTTTCTTT. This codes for CASLRNTEAFF.

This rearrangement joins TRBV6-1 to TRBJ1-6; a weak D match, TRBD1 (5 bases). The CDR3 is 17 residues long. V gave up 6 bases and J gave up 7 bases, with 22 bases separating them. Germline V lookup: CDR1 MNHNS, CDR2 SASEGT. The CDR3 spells CASRRTGWGSGNSPLHF. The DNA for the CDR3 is TGTGCCAGCAGGCGGACCGGCTGGGGGTCAGGGAATTCACCCCTCCACTTT.